This T cell receptor (beta chain) was sequenced in a study of blood T cell repertoires in COVID-19. Study background: Researchers got acute and convalescent COVID-19 samples from the United States, Italy and Spain.

The study drew participants aged about 18 to 90 years from about two dozen US areas. Two negative PCRs, clearance, or symptom resolution characterized the recovered Cohort 3 donors. Looked up from germline, CDR1 is MGHDK and CDR2 is SYGVNS. Trimming pared 2 bases from V and 8 bases from J, leaving 9 bases between. The CDR3 extends over 12 amino acids. Sequencing used immunoSEQ multiplex PCR; TCRdb keeps in-frame clones, though not all of them. The sample records approximately 200,000 clones, about four fifths being singletons. The chain uses TRBV25-1 and TRBJ1-2; the D is unclear. The clonotype originates from a man aged 55 to 70 who had recovered from COVID-19. The sequenced sample consisted of PBMCs or T cells enriched from blood (not recorded which). CDR3 residues: CASSEPGLGYTF. The CDR3 nucleotides read TGTGCCAGCAGTGAACCCGGACTCGGCTACACCTTC.